This TCR beta chain is drawn from a study of blood T cell repertoires in COVID-19. For the study at large: PBMCs, B-cell-depleted T cells, or T cells were the source of the cDNA or gDNA that made up the material.

Assay: immunoSEQ multiplex PCR; the TCRdb copy retains only in-frame clones and omits some. The sample includes fewer than 200,000 clones, 88% of them seen just once. The V end lost 6 bases, the J end lost 2 bases, and 16 bases lay between the germline ends. The CDR3 contains 15 residues. The germline CDR1 and CDR2 sequences are MNHEY and SMNVEV (reference sequence). The sequence was collected from a man aged 45-65 years who had recovered from COVID-19. The chain links TRBV27 to TRBJ1-1; the D gene is possibly TRBD1 (5 bases). The sample consisted of peripheral blood. CDR3 sequence (DNA): TGTGCCAGCAGGCATCGGACGGACAAAAACACTGAAGCTTTCTTT. Its protein product is CASRHRTDKNTEAFF.